One sample yielded the 6 T cell receptor beta chains listed below, sequenced in a study of cytomegalovirus exposure and HLA in healthy donors (dated by TCRdb to about 2017). The library was built by means of the immunoSEQ multiplex PCR assay. For the multiplex PCR, a mixture combining 60 forward primers for TCR Vbeta segments and 13 reverse primers for TCR Jbeta segments was used. The source is immuneACCESS, and TCRdb retained only in-frame sequences with V and J called. Part of the clones is not carried over; for the studies checked, unresolved V genes explain less than half of this, and the remainder is unexplained. This sample gives about 140,000 clones in total; under 80% of them show up just once. 8.8% of the sample is held by the ten biggest clonotypes. Sequenced input: PBMCs. These receptors all stem from a woman aged 50 to 60 in good health and CMV-seropositive.

The V and J genes are TRBV28 and TRBJ2-1, with 11 nucleotides matching TRBD2. V trimming: 5 bases; J trimming: 4 bases; junction bases outside the gene matches: 4. CDR3 length: 15 residues. The germline V gene encodes CDR1 MDHEN and CDR2 SYDVKM. CDR3 region: CASSPSSGGYNEQFF. The CDR3 region has the DNA TGTGCCAGCAGTCCCTCTAGCGGGGGGTACAATGAGCAGTTCTTC.

The chain uses TRBV7-8 and TRBJ2-2; no definite D call. Germline CDR1 SGHVS, CDR2 FQNEAQ. CDR3 length: 13 amino acids. V gave up 1 base and J gave up 8 bases, with 8 bases separating them. The CDR3 bases are TGTGCCAGCAGCTTAGAGCTGTATGGGGAGCTGTTTTTT. Translated, it gives CASSLELYGELFF.

The J gene is TRBJ1-2, the V gene TRBV28; D is possibly TRBD1 (6 bases). Trimming removed 2 bases at V and 4 bases at J, with 11 bases between. The CDR3 contains 14 residues. The V gene's germline CDR1 is MDHEN and CDR2 SYDVKM. CDR3 sequence: CASSLVGAGYGYTF. CDR3 bases: TGTGCCAGCAGTTTAGTGGGGGCTGGCTATGGCTACACCTTC.

This clone was detected only once. The rearrangement joins TRBV19 to TRBJ1-4, with D uncertain. The CDR3 sequence is 13 residues long. Trimming took off 4 bases at V and 8 bases at J, with 11 bases between the two ends. Germline V lookup: CDR1 LNHDA, CDR2 SQIVND (reference sequence). The CDR3 region is CASSTSGSEKLFF. DNA for the CDR3: TGTGCCAGTAGTACTTCTGGCTCCGAAAAACTGTTTTTT.

The chain is built from TRBV25-1 and TRBJ1-6; possibly TRBD1 for D (5 bases). V lost 2 bases and J 9 bases, leaving 11 bases between the germline ends. CDR1 MGHDK and CDR2 SYGVNS come from the germline V gene. CDR3 length: 14 amino acids. The CDR3 DNA reads as TGTGCCAGCAGTGAAAATTCCAGGGTTTCACCCCTCCACTTT. Translated: CASSENSRVSPLHF.

The chain employs TRBV11-3 and TRBJ2-3, with TRBD2 identical over 9 bases. This CDR3 has 16 amino acids. J gave up 10 bases and V 6 bases, and 17 bases lay outside the gene matches. The germline gives CDR1 SGHNT, CDR2 YENEEA. The CDR3 protein is CASRSQRGVSSGAQYF. The CDR3 region has the DNA TGTGCCAGCAGGTCACAGCGGGGGGTATCCTCAGGGGCGCAGTATTTT.